In this sample, the clone carrying this TCR beta chain turned up once. Its antigen is unknown. These data originate in a study of CD4 T cells in relation to SARS-CoV-2 and coronaviruses. About the study: After roughly ten days of antigen culture, PBMC TCR beta CDR3s were sequenced. Negative control cultures got HIV-1 Nef peptides or no peptide. The HLA restriction of the shared crossreactive spike epitopes was mapped.

Repertoires were generated with immunoSEQ multiplex PCR, while TCRdb's copy carries only in-frame clones and drops some. Among tens of thousands of clones listed, around 70% were seen once. The CDR3 is 13 amino acids. Per germline, CDR1 ENHRY and CDR2 SYGVKD. V was cut by 4 bases and J by 6 bases, with 13 bases left in between. The unexposed donors gave CD4+ T cells in about 2011-2019, prior to COVID-19. After about 10 days of culture, CD4+ T cells were isolated. The rearrangement uses TRBV10-3 and TRBJ2-7, with D perhaps TRBD1 or TRBD2 (7 bases each). This TCR came from a human donor in good health. Source material: CD4+ T cells from PBMCs, cultured in vitro. The CDR3 nucleotides read TGTGCCATCAGTGGGCAGGGGGGGGGCGAGCAGTACTTC. Its translation: CAISGQGGGEQYF.